A selection of T cell receptor beta chains follows, all from one sample in a study of control samples from healthy donors and cancer patients. Produced via immunoSEQ multiplex PCR; TCRdb's table is partial and in-frame only. The sample lists roughly 200,000 clones; 90% to 95% were seen once. The sequenced sample consisted of blood. The receptors stem from a middle-aged man in good health. Each CDR3 is given with its conserved first and last residue. The D gene is left open where the match is weak. Size is stated for part of the rows, as once, few or many counts, or as a class when the clone is expanded.

clone_size	d_call	v_call	j_call	cdr3_aa	cdr3_nt
.	.	TRBV6-5	TRBJ2-1	CASSRTSSYNEQFF	TGTGCCAGCAGCAGAACAAGCTCCTACAATGAGCAGTTCTTC
.	.	TRBV4-2	TRBJ2-5	CASSPTGTALGETQYF	TGTGCCAGCAGCCCCACAGGGACCGCCCTGGGAGAGACCCAGTACTTC
.	TRBD1	TRBV13	TRBJ1-6	CASSSSRQGTNSPLHF	TGTGCCAGCAGCTCCTCCCGACAGGGGACCAATTCACCCCTCCACTTT
.	.	TRBV20-1	TRBJ1-5	CSAVEGREHF	TGCAGTGCTGTCGAGGGACGTGAGCATTTT
.	.	TRBV9	TRBJ1-6	CASSVAGSPLHF	TGTGCCAGCAGCGTAGCGGGGTCACCCCTCCACTTT
once	.	TRBV6-4	TRBJ1-5	CASSEAVGGQPQHF	TGTGCCAGCAGCGAGGCGGTCGGAGGTCAGCCCCAGCATTTT
.	.	TRBV2	TRBJ1-4	CASSGGTVGEKLFF	TGTGCCAGCAGTGGGGGGACGGTGGGGGAAAAACTGTTTTTT
.	.	TRBV28	TRBJ2-2	CASRPVHTGELFF	TGTGCCAGCAGGCCCGTTCACACCGGGGAGCTGTTTTTT
.	.	TRBV27	TRBJ1-6	CASSSPTGSSPLHF	TGTGCCAGCAGCTCCCCCACAGGGAGTTCACCCCTCCACTTT
.	.	TRBV15	TRBJ2-1	CATSRPDYYNEQFF	TGTGCCACCAGCAGACCGGACTACTACAATGAGCAGTTCTTC
.	TRBD1	TRBV24-1	TRBJ1-5	CATSDPRQGGQPQHF	TGTGCCACCAGTGACCCAAGACAGGGCGGTCAGCCCCAGCATTTT
.	.	TRBV5-1	TRBJ2-3	CASSLGPRGDTQYF	TGCGCCAGCAGCTTGGGCCCGCGGGGTGATACGCAGTATTTT
.	.	TRBV9	TRBJ1-1	CASSVGPTRVGTEAFF	TGTGCCAGCAGCGTAGGACCGACCCGCGTCGGCACTGAAGCTTTCTTT
once	.	TRBV5-1	TRBJ1-6	CASSLGREYVSPLHF	TGCGCCAGCAGCTTGGGCAGGGAATATGTTTCACCCCTCCACTTT
.	TRBD1	TRBV18	TRBJ2-6	CASSPLSGGGAGANVLTF	TGTGCCAGCTCACCATTGTCAGGGGGCGGAGCTGGGGCCAACGTCCTGACTTTC
few	TRBD1	TRBV4-1	TRBJ1-2	CASSPQGGGYTF	TGCGCCAGCAGCCCCCAGGGGGGCGGCTACACCTTC
.	TRBD2	TRBV6-5	TRBJ2-1	CASSLERGSYNEQFF	TGTGCCAGCTCCCTGGAGCGGGGGTCCTACAATGAGCAGTTCTTC
.	.	TRBV4-2	TRBJ1-1	CASSRGGTATEAFF	TGTGCCAGCAGTCGCGGCGGGACTGCCACTGAAGCTTTCTTT
.	.	TRBV10-3	TRBJ2-5	CAIRTAETQYF	TGTGCCATCAGGACAGCCGAGACCCAGTACTTC
.	.	TRBV6-2/TRBV6-3	TRBJ2-5	CASSPTEETQYF	TGTGCCAGCAGCCCCACCGAGGAGACCCAGTACTTC
.	TRBD1	TRBV7-2	TRBJ1-2	CASSLGTGLYGYTF	TGTGCCAGCAGCTTAGGGACAGGCCTCTATGGCTACACCTTC
.	TRBD2	TRBV7-2	TRBJ2-1	CASSYLAGGGYNEQFF	TGTGCCAGCAGCTATTTAGCGGGGGGTGGTTACAATGAGCAGTTCTTC
.	.	TRBV18	TRBJ2-7	CASSPTQGRYEQYF	TGTGCCAGCTCCCCAACGCAGGGTAGATACGAGCAGTACTTC
.	.	TRBV7-9	TRBJ1-1	CASSLLQGTEAFF	TGTGCCAGCAGCCTACTGCAGGGTACTGAAGCTTTCTTT
.	.	TRBV28	TRBJ1-5	CASIKGGLSNQPQHF	TGTGCCAGCATAAAGGGGGGGCTTAGCAATCAGCCCCAGCATTTT
.	.	TRBV15	TRBJ1-3	CATSRDVGISSGNTIYF	TGTGCCACCAGCAGAGATGTAGGTATTAGCTCTGGAAACACCATATATTTT
.	TRBD2	TRBV2	TRBJ2-2	CASSPQRGGTNTGELFF	TGTGCCAGCAGTCCCCAGCGGGGGGGTACGAACACCGGGGAGCTGTTTTTT
.	.	TRBV9	TRBJ1-1	CASSARQVDTEAFF	TGTGCCAGCAGCGCTCGACAGGTGGACACTGAAGCTTTCTTT
.	.	TRBV15	TRBJ1-6	CATSRDYNSPLHF	TGTGCCACCAGCAGAGATTATAATTCACCCCTCCACTTT
.	TRBD2	TRBV30	TRBJ2-5	CAWVGGGDRETQYF	TGTGCCTGGGTCGGCGGGGGTGATCGGGAGACCCAGTACTTC
.	.	TRBV30	TRBJ2-1	CAWSEYNEQFF	TGTGCCTGGAGTGAATACAATGAGCAGTTCTTC
.	.	TRBV5-4	TRBJ1-1	CASSPGNTEAFF	TGTGCCAGCAGCCCGGGGAACACTGAAGCTTTCTTT
.	.	TRBV6-6	TRBJ1-2	CASSYSGVVNYGYTF	TGTGCCAGCAGTTACTCAGGGGTAGTTAACTATGGCTACACCTTC
.	.	TRBV5-4	TRBJ1-4	CASRVLKGVESEKLFF	TGTGCCAGCAGGGTGCTTAAGGGGGTGGAGTCCGAAAAACTGTTTTTT
.	.	TRBV28	TRBJ1-5	CASSLGNQPQHF	TGTGCCAGCAGTTTAGGGAATCAGCCCCAGCATTTT
once	.	TRBV21-1	TRBJ2-1	CASSNGGGAGNEQFF	TGTGCCAGCAGCAACGGCGGGGGGGCGGGCAATGAGCAGTTCTTC
.	TRBD1	TRBV25-1	TRBJ2-5	CASSSGQAKQETQYF	TGTGCCAGCAGTTCGGGACAGGCGAAACAAGAGACCCAGTACTTC
.	.	TRBV19	TRBJ2-2	CASSINGWTGELFF	TGTGCCAGTAGTATTAACGGATGGACCGGGGAGCTGTTTTTT
.	.	TRBV2	TRBJ1-6	CASSENGGSPLHF	TGTGCCAGCAGCGAAAACGGGGGTTCACCCCTCCACTTT
.	.	TRBV24-1	TRBJ2-2	CATRGPGTGELFF	TGTGCCACCAGGGGTCCAGGCACCGGGGAGCTGTTTTTT
.	.	TRBV20-1	TRBJ1-5	CSASLIMDQPQHF	TGCAGTGCTAGTTTAATAATGGATCAGCCCCAGCATTTT
.	.	TRBV6-6	TRBJ1-5	CASRSPGQNQPQHF	TGTGCCAGCAGATCTCCGGGACAAAATCAGCCCCAGCATTTT